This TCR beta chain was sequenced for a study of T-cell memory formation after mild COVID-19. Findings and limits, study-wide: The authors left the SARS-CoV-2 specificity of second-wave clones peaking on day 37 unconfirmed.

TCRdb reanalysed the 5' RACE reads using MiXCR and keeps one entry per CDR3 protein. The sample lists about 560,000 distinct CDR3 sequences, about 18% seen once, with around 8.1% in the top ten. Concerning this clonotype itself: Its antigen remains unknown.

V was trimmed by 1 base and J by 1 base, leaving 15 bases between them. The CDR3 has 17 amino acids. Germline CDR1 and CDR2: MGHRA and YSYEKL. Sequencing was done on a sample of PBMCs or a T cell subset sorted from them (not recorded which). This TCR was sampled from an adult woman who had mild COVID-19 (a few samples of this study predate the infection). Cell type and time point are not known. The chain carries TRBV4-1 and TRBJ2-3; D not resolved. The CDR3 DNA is TGCGCCAGCAGCCAAGTTGGTGCCTATCTCGGCACAGATACGCAGTATTTT. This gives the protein CASSQVGAYLGTDTQYF.